The rows below give T cell receptor beta chains drawn from one sample of a study of CD8 T cells in Susac syndrome. Using its own MiXCR run on the immunoSEQ multiplex PCR reads, TCRdb lists one record per CDR3 protein. The repertoire holds 170,000 or so distinct CDR3 sequences, approximately 94% seen once, with 0.1% to 0.13% in the top ten. The sample comprised CD4+ T cells from PBMCs. These receptors all stem from a human donor with Susac syndrome. The CDR3 runs from the conserved cysteine through the conserved F or W. Each record gives: V gene, D gene, J gene, clone size, CDR3 protein, CDR3 DNA. The D gene is left open where the match is weak. Clone size, where shown, is once, few, many, or a class for clones that have expanded.

>TRBV4-1|.|TRBJ1-5|.
CASSRSEQAQWPQHF
TGCGCCAGCAGCCGATCAGAGCAGGCCCAATGGCCCCAGCATTTT
>TRBV20-1|TRBD1|TRBJ1-2|.
CSGTGSDYGYTF
TGCAGTGGGACAGGGTCGGACTATGGCTACACCTTC
>TRBV20-1|TRBD1|TRBJ1-1|.
CSGQDNPEAFF
TGCAGCGGACAGGATAACCCTGAAGCTTTCTTT
>TRBV2|.|TRBJ1-1|.
CATTRWDTEAFF
TGTGCCACCACCCGATGGGACACTGAAGCTTTCTTT
>TRBV25-1|TRBD1|TRBJ1-5|.
CASRPGGRNQPQHF
TGTGCCAGCAGGCCAGGGGGACGCAATCAGCCCCAGCATTTT
>TRBV5-6|TRBD1|TRBJ2-7|.
CASSLVHRGNYEQYF
TGTGCCAGCAGCTTGGTCCACAGGGGGAATTACGAGCAGTACTTC
>TRBV5-4|TRBD1|TRBJ2-1|.
CASSTYRGHNEQFF
TGTGCCAGCAGCACGTACAGGGGGCACAATGAGCAGTTCTTC
>TRBV4-1|TRBD2|TRBJ2-3|.
CASSQSTRGLGHEQYF
TGCGCCAGCAGCCAGTCCACTAGGGGACTAGGACATGAGCAGTATTTT
>TRBV20-1|TRBD1|TRBJ2-3|.
CSANRPGQQTDTQYF
TGCAGTGCTAACCGTCCGGGACAGCAGACAGATACGCAGTATTTT
>TRBV6-5|TRBD1|TRBJ2-7|.
CASRARDRAYEQYF
TGTGCCAGCAGGGCCCGGGACAGAGCCTACGAGCAGTACTTC
>TRBV3-1|.|TRBJ1-1|.
CASSQDLGPTAEAFF
TGTGCCAGCAGCCAAGATTTGGGACCGACGGCTGAAGCTTTCTTT
>TRBV7-2|TRBD1|TRBJ1-2|.
CASSPTGFYGYTF
TGTGCCAGCAGCCCGACAGGGTTCTATGGCTACACCTTC
>TRBV20-1|.|TRBJ2-7|.
CSATPPPGTWGLSSYEQYF
TGCAGTGCTACGCCGCCACCCGGGACATGGGGTTTGTCGTCCTACGAGCAGTACTTC
>TRBV6-2/TRBV6-3|TRBD1|TRBJ1-5|.
CASSAAGFSTGVQPQHF
TGTGCCAGCAGTGCTGCGGGTTTCTCAACAGGGGTTCAGCCCCAGCATTTT
>TRBV13|TRBD2|TRBJ2-3|.
CASNLRLAGGRDTQYF
TGTGCCAGCAACCTACGACTAGCGGGGGGGCGAGATACGCAGTATTTT
>TRBV7-9|.|TRBJ2-3|.
CASSSRLGATDTQYF
TGTGCCAGCAGCTCTCGATTGGGGGCCACAGATACGCAGTATTTT
>TRBV20-1|TRBD1|TRBJ1-1|.
CSALGQGVSEAFF
TGCAGTGCACTGGGACAGGGGGTCTCTGAAGCTTTCTTT
>TRBV12-3/TRBV12-4|.|TRBJ2-4|.
CASSFWGAENIQYF
TGTGCCAGCAGTTTCTGGGGGGCCGAAAACATTCAGTACTTC
>TRBV6-2/TRBV6-3|.|TRBJ2-5|.
CASRTPGQETQYF
TGTGCCAGCAGAACTCCGGGTCAAGAGACCCAGTACTTC
>TRBV2|.|TRBJ2-4|once
CASSQGGNIQYF
TGTGCCAGCAGCCAGGGTGGAAACATTCAGTACTTC
>TRBV10-3|.|TRBJ2-6|.
CAIRDRSPLNSGANVLTF
TGTGCCATCAGGGACAGATCACCCCTCAACTCTGGGGCCAACGTCCTGACTTTC
>TRBV7-3|.|TRBJ2-3|.
CASSIGQHSTDTQYF
TGTGCCAGCAGCATCGGACAGCACAGCACAGATACGCAGTATTTT
>TRBV5-6|.|TRBJ2-2|.
CASSLGGTGHTGELFF
TGTGCCAGCAGCCTGGGGGGCACAGGGCACACCGGGGAGCTGTTTTTT
>TRBV5-4|.|TRBJ1-3|.
CASTRDSGNTIYF
TGTGCCAGCACCCGAGACTCTGGAAACACCATATATTTT
>TRBV27|TRBD1|TRBJ1-6|.
CASSRQGGGSPLHF
TGTGCCAGCAGTCGACAGGGGGGGGGTTCACCCCTCCACTTT
>TRBV6-5|TRBD1|TRBJ1-2|.
CASSYDRDANYGYTF
TGTGCCAGCAGTTACGACAGGGATGCTAACTATGGCTACACCTTC
>TRBV12-3/TRBV12-4|.|TRBJ2-2|.
CASSRADFGELFF
TGTGCCAGCAGTCGGGCGGATTTCGGGGAGCTGTTTTTT
>TRBV20-1|.|TRBJ1-5|.
CSANRDHNQPQHF
TGCAGTGCCAACCGGGACCACAATCAGCCCCAGCATTTT
>TRBV24-1|.|TRBJ1-2|.
CATSGGANYGYTF
TGTGCCACCAGTGGCGGCGCCAACTATGGCTACACCTTC
>TRBV20-1|TRBD1|TRBJ2-7|.
CSALPGQGFYEQYF
TGCAGTGCTCTTCCGGGACAGGGATTCTACGAGCAGTACTTC
>TRBV21-1|.|TRBJ2-6|.
CASSPHRRSGANVLTF
TGTGCCAGCAGCCCTCACCGCCGTTCTGGGGCCAACGTCCTGACTTTC